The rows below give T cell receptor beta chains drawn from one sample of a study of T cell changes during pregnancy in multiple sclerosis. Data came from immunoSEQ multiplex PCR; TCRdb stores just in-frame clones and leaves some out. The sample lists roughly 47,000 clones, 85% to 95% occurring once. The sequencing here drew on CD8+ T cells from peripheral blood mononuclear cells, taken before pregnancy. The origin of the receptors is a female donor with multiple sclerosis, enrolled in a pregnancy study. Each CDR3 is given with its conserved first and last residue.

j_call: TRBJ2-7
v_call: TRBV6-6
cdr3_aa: CASSQTSGRNEQYF

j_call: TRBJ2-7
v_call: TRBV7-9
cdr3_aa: CASSLPGQGYEQYF

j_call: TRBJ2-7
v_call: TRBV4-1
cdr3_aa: CASSQDMGQGYEQYF

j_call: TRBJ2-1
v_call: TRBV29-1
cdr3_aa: CSVEEGLSYNEQFF

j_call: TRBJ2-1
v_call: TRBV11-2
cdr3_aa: CASSLEAFPSYNEQFF

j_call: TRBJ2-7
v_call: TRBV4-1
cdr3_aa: CASSGQRTGFYEQYF

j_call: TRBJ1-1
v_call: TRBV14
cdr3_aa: CASSQGGEAFF

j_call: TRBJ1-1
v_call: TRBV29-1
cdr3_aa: CSVAGAGEAFF

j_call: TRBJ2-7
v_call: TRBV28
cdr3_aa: CASSLSLSSYEQYF

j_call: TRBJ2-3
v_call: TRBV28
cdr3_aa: CASSLYSPSTDTQYF

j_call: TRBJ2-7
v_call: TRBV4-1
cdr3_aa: CASSPSRGYEQYF

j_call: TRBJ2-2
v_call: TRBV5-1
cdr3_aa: CASSRTDYTGELFF

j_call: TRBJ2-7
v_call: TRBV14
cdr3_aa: CASSQGGQGGSYEQYF

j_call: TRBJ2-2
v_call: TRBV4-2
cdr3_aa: CASSQPLQGHTGELFF

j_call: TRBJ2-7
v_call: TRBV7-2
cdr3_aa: CASTPRASGLYEQYF

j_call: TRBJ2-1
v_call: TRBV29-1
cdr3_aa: CSAGRTGGGEQFF

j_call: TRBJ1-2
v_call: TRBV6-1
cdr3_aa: CASRETGGYTF

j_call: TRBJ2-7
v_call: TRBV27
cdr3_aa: CASSLPGREQYF

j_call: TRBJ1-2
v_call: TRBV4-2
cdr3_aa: CASSQDRRGWDGYTF

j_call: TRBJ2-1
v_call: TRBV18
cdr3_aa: CASLTRGTSYNEQFF

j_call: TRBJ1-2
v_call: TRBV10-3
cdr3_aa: CAIGSGADYGYTF

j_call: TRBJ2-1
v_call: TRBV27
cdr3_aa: CASSFGVLNEQFF

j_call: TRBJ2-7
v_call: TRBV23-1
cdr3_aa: CASSQRLAGSYEQYF

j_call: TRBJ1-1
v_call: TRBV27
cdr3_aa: CASSLSGARTEAFF

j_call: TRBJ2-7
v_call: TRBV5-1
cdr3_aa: CASSSEGLAPHEQYF

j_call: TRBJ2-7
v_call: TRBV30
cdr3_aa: CAWRSGSGSRSSYEQYF

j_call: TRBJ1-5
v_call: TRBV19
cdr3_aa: CASSASGTQPQHF

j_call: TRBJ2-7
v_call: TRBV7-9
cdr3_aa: CASRDGLSYEQYF

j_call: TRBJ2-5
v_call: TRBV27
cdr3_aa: CASKGETQYF